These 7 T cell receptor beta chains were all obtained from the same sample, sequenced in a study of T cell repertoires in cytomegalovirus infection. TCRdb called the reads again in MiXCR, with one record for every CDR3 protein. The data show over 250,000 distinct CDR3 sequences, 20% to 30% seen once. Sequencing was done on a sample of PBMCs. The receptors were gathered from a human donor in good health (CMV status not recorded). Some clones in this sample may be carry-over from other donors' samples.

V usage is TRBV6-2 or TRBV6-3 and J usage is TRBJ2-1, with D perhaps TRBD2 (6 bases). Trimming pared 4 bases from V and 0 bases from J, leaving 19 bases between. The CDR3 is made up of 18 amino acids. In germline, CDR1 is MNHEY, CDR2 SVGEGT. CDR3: CASSSAPGTSYSYNEQFF. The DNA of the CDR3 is TGTGCCAGCAGTTCCGCCCCGGGTACTAGCTACTCCTACAATGAGCAGTTCTTC.

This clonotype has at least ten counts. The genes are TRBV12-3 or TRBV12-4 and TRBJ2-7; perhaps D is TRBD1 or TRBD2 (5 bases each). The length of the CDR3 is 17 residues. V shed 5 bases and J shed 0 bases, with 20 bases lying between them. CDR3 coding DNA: TGTGCCAGCAGTCCACTCTTCGGGGCGGCCGGCTCCTACGAGCAGTACTTC. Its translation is CASSPLFGAAGSYEQYF.

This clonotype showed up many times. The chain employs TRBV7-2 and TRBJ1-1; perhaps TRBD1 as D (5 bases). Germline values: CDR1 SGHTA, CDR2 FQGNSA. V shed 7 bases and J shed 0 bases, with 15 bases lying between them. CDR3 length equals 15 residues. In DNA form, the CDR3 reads TGTGCCAGCACCTCAAGTGCAGGGATGAACACTGAAGCTTTCTTT. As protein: CASTSSAGMNTEAFF.

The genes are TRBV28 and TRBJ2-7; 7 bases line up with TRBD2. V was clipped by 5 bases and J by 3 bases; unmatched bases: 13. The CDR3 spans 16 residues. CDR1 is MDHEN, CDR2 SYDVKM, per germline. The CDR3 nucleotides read TGTGCCAGCAGTACGTTGAGCGGGACTCGAATCTACGAGCAGTACTTC. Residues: CASSTLSGTRIYEQYF. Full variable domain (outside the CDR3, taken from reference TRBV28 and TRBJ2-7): DVKVTQSSRYLVKRTGEKVFLECVQDMDHENMFWYRQDPGLGLRLIYFSYDVKMKEKGDIPEGYSVSREKKERFSLILESASTNQTSMYLCASSTLSGTRIYEQYFGPGTRLTVT.

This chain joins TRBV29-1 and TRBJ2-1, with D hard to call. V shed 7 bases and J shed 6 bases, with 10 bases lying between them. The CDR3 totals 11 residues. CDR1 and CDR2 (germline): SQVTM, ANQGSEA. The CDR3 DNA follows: TGCAGCGCCGACGACCTCAATGAGCAGTTCTTC. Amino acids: CSADDLNEQFF.

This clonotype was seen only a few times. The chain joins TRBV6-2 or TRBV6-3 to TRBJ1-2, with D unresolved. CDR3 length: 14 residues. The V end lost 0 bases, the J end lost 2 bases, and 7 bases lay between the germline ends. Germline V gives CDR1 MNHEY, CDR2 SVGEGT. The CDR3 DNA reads TGTGCCAGCAGTTACTCCGCCAGAAACTATGGCTACACCTTC. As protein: CASSYSARNYGYTF.

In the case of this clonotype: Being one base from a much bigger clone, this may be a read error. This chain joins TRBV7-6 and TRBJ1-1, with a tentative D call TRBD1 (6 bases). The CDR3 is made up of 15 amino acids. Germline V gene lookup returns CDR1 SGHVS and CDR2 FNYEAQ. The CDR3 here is CASSLAPRRDTDAFF. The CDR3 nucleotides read TGTGCCAGCAGCTTGGCTCCACGGAGGGACACTGACGCTTTCTTT.